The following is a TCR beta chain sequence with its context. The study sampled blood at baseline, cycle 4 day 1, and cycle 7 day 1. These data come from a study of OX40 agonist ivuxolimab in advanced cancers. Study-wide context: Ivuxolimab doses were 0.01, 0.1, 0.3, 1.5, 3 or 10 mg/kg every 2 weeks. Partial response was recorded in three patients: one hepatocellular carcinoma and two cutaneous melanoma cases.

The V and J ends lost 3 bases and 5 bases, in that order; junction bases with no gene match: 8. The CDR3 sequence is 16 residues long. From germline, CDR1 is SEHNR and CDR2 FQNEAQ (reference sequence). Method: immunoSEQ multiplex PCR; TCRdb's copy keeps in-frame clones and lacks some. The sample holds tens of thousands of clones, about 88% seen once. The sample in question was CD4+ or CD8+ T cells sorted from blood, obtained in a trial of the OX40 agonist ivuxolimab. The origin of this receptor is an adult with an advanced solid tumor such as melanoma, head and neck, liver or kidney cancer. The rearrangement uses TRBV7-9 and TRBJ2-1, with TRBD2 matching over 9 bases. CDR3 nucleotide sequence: TGTGCCAGCAGCTTCCCCGGGACTAGCAGAGACAATGAGCAGTTCTTC. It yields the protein CASSFPGTSRDNEQFF. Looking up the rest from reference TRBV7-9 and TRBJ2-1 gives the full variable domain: DTGVSQNPRHKITKRGQNVTFRCDPISEHNRLYWYRQTLGQGPEFLTYFQNEAQLEKSRLLSDRFSAERPKGSFSTLEIQRTEQGDSAMYLCASSFPGTSRDNEQFFGPGTRLTVL.